A single sample gave rise to the 17 T cell receptor beta chains below, sequenced in a study of response to subunit inactivated influenza vaccine. Each CDR3 protein is one row after TCRdb ran MiXCR on the RT-PCR reads. The sample yields approximately 490,000 distinct CDR3 sequences, 6% to 9% seen once. The specimen comprised PBMCs from blood, sampled around 25 months after vaccination. The source of these receptors is a man aged 50 to 69 who received an inactivated influenza vaccine.

This clonotype has just a few counts. V is TRBV7-2 and J is TRBJ2-2; 9 nucleotides agree with TRBD1. CDR3 length: 15 amino acids. The V segment lost 4 bases and the J segment 4 bases; nucleotides outside the gene matches: 4. Germline V gives CDR1 SGHTA, CDR2 FQGNSA. The CDR3 bases are TGTGCCAGCAGCTGGACAGGGGCCCTCACCGGGGAGCTGTTTTTT. Amino acids: CASSWTGALTGELFF.

This clonotype was detected ten times or more. The genes are TRBV20-1 and TRBJ2-3, with D possibly being TRBD1 (6 bases). Trimming removed 4 bases at V and 6 bases at J, with 26 bases between. The CDR3 has 17 amino acids. Germline V gene data show CDR1 as DFQATT and CDR2 as SNEGSKA (reference sequence). CDR3 sequence: CSATDKVTGQGGDTQYF. CDR3 coding DNA: TGCAGTGCTACAGACAAGGTGACAGGCCAAGGTGGGGATACGCAGTATTTT.

This clonotype turned up a few times. V gene TRBV6-1 combines with J gene TRBJ2-7, with D possibly being TRBD1 (6 bases). CDR1 and CDR2 from the germline V gene are MNHNS and SASEGT. The CDR3 sequence is 14 residues long. V lost 7 bases to trimming and J lost 6 bases, with 19 bases between them. The DNA of the CDR3 is TGTGCCAGCACCGAGGGGGTGGGAGCTTTCGAGCAGTACTTC. Translating gives CASTEGVGAFEQYF.

In this sample, this clonotype turned up many times. The rearrangement uses TRBV12-3 or TRBV12-4 and TRBJ1-1, with TRBD1 identical over 9 bases. The CDR3 is 15 residues long. The trim removed 6 bases at V and 5 bases at J, leaving 10 bases unmatched. The CDR3 coding sequence is TGTGCCAGCAGAAGGACAGGGGCCCTGGGGACTGAAGCTTTCTTT. Translated: CASRRTGALGTEAFF.

The chain carries TRBV20-1 and TRBJ1-2; 8 nucleotides line up with TRBD1. The CDR3 sequence is 14 residues long. Germline loops: CDR1 DFQATT, CDR2 SNEGSKA (reference sequence). J lost 1 base, V lost 6 bases, and 7 bases had no gene match. The CDR3 region has the DNA TGCAGTGCAACCATGACAGGGGTTAACTATGGCTACACCTTC. This encodes CSATMTGVNYGYTF.

This clonotype was recorded only once. At one of its ends the junction is not consistent with the germline gene, which may arise from a read error. The chain combines TRBV10-3 with TRBJ2-7; TRBD1 matches at 7 bases. The germline V gene encodes CDR1 ENHRY and CDR2 SYGVKD. The CDR3 runs 15 residues. The CDR3 loop reads CAISGLGGASDEQHF. DNA of the CDR3: TGTGCCATCAGTGGTTTAGGGGGCGCGTCGGACGAGCAGCACTTC.

The CDR3 coding sequence is TGTGCCAGCAGCTCCCAGGGAAAAGCTTTCTTT. Translated, it gives CASSSQGKAFF. The V gene is TRBV6-5, the J gene TRBJ1-1; D is perhaps TRBD1 (5 bases). The CDR3 consists of 11 residues. V gave up 6 bases and J gave up 9 bases, with 11 bases separating them. Germline V gene sequence: CDR1 MNHEY, CDR2 SVGAGI.

This clonotype was seen a few times. The chain recombines TRBV25-1 with TRBJ2-7; D unresolved. The CDR3 spans 12 residues. The V end lost 2 bases, the J end lost 6 bases, and 8 bases lay between the germline ends. Germline V gene sequence: CDR1 MGHDK, CDR2 SYGVNS. The CDR3: CASSEPAGEQYF. The CDR3 DNA is TGTGCCAGCAGTGAACCCGCTGGCGAGCAGTACTTC.

This clonotype was recorded a few times. The chain joins TRBV4-3 to TRBJ1-1; D not certain. V gave up 1 base and J gave up 2 bases, with 8 bases separating them. The CDR3 has 14 amino acids. CDR1 is LGHNA, CDR2 YSLEER, per germline. CDR3 sequence reads: CASSQGQDNTEAFF. Here the CDR3 DNA reads TGCGCCAGCAGCCAAGGGCAGGATAACACTGAAGCTTTCTTT.

This chain joins TRBV6-4 and TRBJ2-2, with 7 bases identical to TRBD1. The junction had 10 bases not matched to a gene; V was cut back by 10 bases and J by 2 bases. CDR1 and CDR2 (germline): MRHNA, SNTAGT. This CDR3 is 15 amino acids long. CDR3 bases: TGTGCCACCTCAGTCGGGACAGCAAACACCGGGGAGCTGTTTTTT. Its translation is CATSVGTANTGELFF.

This clonotype was observed a few times. The V and J genes are TRBV4-3 and TRBJ2-5; 9 bases are a match to TRBD2. V shed 4 bases and J 5 bases; nucleotides not matched to a gene: 8. Germline V gene sequence: CDR1 LGHNA, CDR2 YSLEER. The CDR3 consists of 15 residues. The CDR3 loop reads CASSRVAGAKETQYF. The CDR3 nucleotides read TGCGCCAGCAGCCGAGTAGCGGGGGCAAAGGAGACCCAGTACTTC.

This clonotype has at least ten counts. The chain recombines TRBV5-1 with TRBJ2-3, with D perhaps matching TRBD2 (5 bases). V gave up 0 bases and J gave up 0 bases, with 14 bases separating them. The CDR3 is 17 residues long. Germline V gene sequence: CDR1 SGHRS, CDR2 YFSETQ. For the CDR3, the DNA is TGCGCCAGCAGCTTGGCCGGCAGCGGAACTAGCACAGATACGCAGTATTTT. Residues: CASSLAGSGTSTDTQYF.

There are a few counts of this clonotype. The chain is built from TRBV6-2 or TRBV6-3 and TRBJ2-3, with 9 bases that match TRBD2. V shed 4 bases, J shed 1 base, and the junction held 3 bases outside the gene matches. The CDR3 consists of 15 residues. The germline V gene encodes CDR1 MNHEY and CDR2 SVGEGT. CDR3 bases: TGTGCCAGCAGTTCTCCTAGCGGGGGCACAGATACGCAGTATTTT. Encoded protein: CASSSPSGGTDTQYF.

V gene TRBV2 combines with J gene TRBJ2-3, with a weak D call TRBD2 (5 bases). CDR3 length: 13 residues. Trimming removed 7 bases from V and 2 bases from J, with 10 bases in between. Germline lookup yields CDR1 SNHLY and CDR2 FYNNEI. The CDR3 DNA sequence: TGTGCCAGCAACGGGGATAACACAGATACGCAGTATTTT. This translates into CASNGDNTDTQYF.

This clonotype was observed many times. This sequence joins TRBV12-3 or TRBV12-4 and TRBJ2-4; maybe TRBD1 (6 bases). V lost 4 bases, J lost 6 bases, and 7 bases lay in between. The CDR3 loop spans 12 amino acids. CDR3 region: CASSSQGNIQYF. In nucleotides, the CDR3 is TGTGCCAGCAGTTCACAGGGAAACATTCAGTACTTC.

This clonotype has a handful of counts. V is TRBV12-3 or TRBV12-4 and J is TRBJ2-1, with 9 bases matching TRBD2. V shed 3 bases, J shed 4 bases, and the junction held 4 bases outside the gene matches. The CDR3 has 15 residues. CDR3 sequence: CASSLPSGRYNEQFF. The DNA for the CDR3 is TGTGCCAGCAGTTTGCCCAGCGGGAGGTACAATGAGCAGTTCTTC.

This clonotype was seen only a few times. The rearrangement joins TRBV5-5 to TRBJ2-3; tentative D call: TRBD1 (5 bases). CDR1 and CDR2 from the germline V gene are SGHKS and YYEKEE (reference sequence). The length of the CDR3 is 15 residues. Trimming cost V 5 bases and J 0 bases, with 13 bases left between them. CDR3 coding DNA: TGTGCCAGCAGATCCGACAGAACTAGCACAGATACGCAGTATTTT. It translates to CASRSDRTSTDTQYF.